The TCR beta chain described here comes from a study of CD8 T cells in ankylosing spondylitis. The study, taken as a whole, reports: Made up of 7 to 9 highly homologous variants, a TCR beta motif appeared characteristic of ankylosing spondylitis blood.

By quantitative 5'-RACE with molecular barcodes, the TCR beta libraries were made. TCRdb ran MiXCR on the 5' RACE reads and lists one entry per CDR3 protein. The sample yields some 200,000 distinct CDR3 sequences, roughly 13% seen once. About this clonotype: Its target is unknown.

Material: blood, either unsorted or a sorted T cell fraction (not recorded which). The TCR originated in a male donor with ankylosing spondylitis or in good health (not recorded which).

CDR3 loop: CATTSSDRFTDTQYF. The CDR3 DNA sequence: TGTGCCACTACCTCCTCGGACAGGTTCACAGATACGCAGTATTTT. The chain joins TRBV12-3 or TRBV12-4 to TRBJ2-3; 7 bases agree with TRBD1. The CDR3 contains 15 residues. The V and J ends lost 10 bases and 2 bases, in that order; junction bases with no gene match: 12.